The sequence of this T cell receptor beta chain was determined in a study of cytomegalovirus exposure and HLA in healthy donors. Study-wide results and caveats: Cytomegalovirus status was reportedly diagnosed by the classifier with high sensitivity and specificity.

A remark on this clone: Its specificity is unknown.

This CDR3 has 16 amino acids. V was clipped by 3 bases and J by 3 bases; unmatched bases: 4. Per the germline V gene, CDR1 is SGHDT and CDR2 is YYEEEE. PCR was performed using 60 Vbeta and 13 Jbeta primers. Profiled with immunoSEQ multiplex PCR; TCRdb holds only in-frame clones, not every one. This table has some 87,000 clones, roughly 73% appearing once. This clonotype was sampled from a man between 45 and 60 years old in good health and CMV-seropositive. Source material: PBMCs. The V call is TRBV5-6, the J call TRBJ2-3; 13 nucleotides line up with TRBD2. The CDR3 region is CASSWGTSGETDTQYF. For the CDR3, the DNA is TGTGCCAGCAGCTGGGGGACTAGCGGGGAAACAGATACGCAGTATTTT.